One and the same sample provided the 32 T cell receptor beta chains below, sequenced in a study of cytomegalovirus exposure and HLA in healthy donors. The study ran its PCR with 60 Vbeta and 13 Jbeta primers. Sequencing was performed with immunoSEQ multiplex PCR; in TCRdb, only in-frame clones are kept and a portion is missing. The table has tens of thousands of clones, 75% to 90% seen once. Material for sequencing was PBMCs. The source of these receptors is a woman aged 40 to 50 in good health and CMV-seropositive.

This rearrangement joins TRBV28 to TRBJ1-4, with unresolved D. The germline CDR1 and CDR2 sequences are MDHEN and SYDVKM. CDR3 size: 15 residues. Trimming removed 2 bases at V and 6 bases at J, with 13 bases between. The DNA for the CDR3 is TGTGCCAGCAGTTTAAGACACGAGAGGGATGAAAAACTGTTTTTT. It translates to CASSLRHERDEKLFF.

This chain uses TRBV30 with TRBJ1-1, with D unclear. This CDR3 has 10 amino acids. Germline V gene lookup returns CDR1 GTSNPN and CDR2 SVGIG (reference sequence). Here the CDR3 reads CAYRVTEAFF. Written as DNA, the CDR3 is TGTGCTTACCGAGTGACTGAAGCTTTCTTT.

The V gene is TRBV5-4, the J gene TRBJ2-2, with TRBD1 as a possible D gene (6 bases). The CDR3 covers 16 residues. Germline CDR1 SGHNT, CDR2 YYREEE (reference sequence). V dropped 1 base and J dropped 6 bases, with 16 bases sitting between them. CDR3 residues: CASSLKTGASPGELFF. In nucleotides, the CDR3 is TGTGCCAGCAGCTTGAAGACAGGAGCCTCCCCCGGGGAGCTGTTTTTT. Full variable domain (outside the CDR3, taken from reference TRBV5-4 and TRBJ2-2): ETGVTQSPTHLIKTRGQQVTLRCSSQSGHNTVSWYQQALGQGPQFIFQYYREEENGRGNFPPRFSGLQFPNYSSELNVNALELDDSALYLCASSLKTGASPGELFFGEGSRLTVL.

V is TRBV7-3 and J is TRBJ2-5; tentatively, D is TRBD2 (7 bases). V lost 5 bases and J 5 bases, leaving 18 bases between the germline ends. CDR3 length: 15 amino acids. The germline V gene has CDR1 SGHTA and CDR2 FQGTGA. CDR3 amino acids: CASSISGGARETQYF. In nucleotides, the CDR3 is TGTGCCAGCAGCATAAGTGGGGGGGCTCGGGAGACCCAGTACTTC.

This chain joins TRBV5-6 and TRBJ2-7; D perhaps matches TRBD1 (6 bases). This CDR3 contains 15 residues. Looked up from germline, CDR1 is SGHDT and CDR2 is YYEEEE. V was shortened by 4 bases and J by 3 bases, with 17 bases between the two germline ends. The CDR3 spells CASSDTGTGYYEQYF. The CDR3 DNA reads as TGTGCCAGCAGCGATACAGGGACGGGCTACTACGAGCAGTACTTC.

The chain carries TRBV11-2 and TRBJ2-7, with TRBD2 identical over 7 bases. CDR1 is SGHAT and CDR2 is FQNNGV in the germline V gene. The CDR3 totals 13 residues. The V gene end was trimmed by 1 base and the J gene end by 6 bases; junction bases not matched to a gene: 3. The CDR3 protein is CASSLGSGGEQYF. CDR3 nucleotide sequence: TGTGCCAGCAGCTTAGGGTCGGGGGGCGAGCAGTACTTC.

This chain links TRBV7-2 with TRBJ1-3; D may be TRBD1 (6 bases). Germline lookup yields CDR1 SGHTA and CDR2 FQGNSA. The CDR3 loop spans 15 amino acids. V shed 3 bases and J shed 0 bases, with 9 bases lying between them. For the CDR3, the DNA is TGTGCCAGCAGCTTTACAGGGCTCTCTGGAAACACCATATATTTT. This encodes CASSFTGLSGNTIYF.

The gene calls are TRBV6-5 and TRBJ2-7; the match to TRBD2 covers 10 bases. Germline CDR1 is MNHEY and CDR2 is SVGAGI. This CDR3 spans 16 amino acids. The V segment lost 2 bases and the J segment 3 bases; nucleotides outside the gene matches: 7. CDR3 sequence: CASSYQPLAGVYEQYF. The CDR3 region has the DNA TGTGCCAGCAGTTACCAGCCCCTAGCGGGGGTCTACGAGCAGTACTTC.

This chain joins TRBV30 and TRBJ1-5; a weak D match, TRBD1 (5 bases). V was pared by 3 bases and J by 11 bases, with 20 bases between. Germline CDR1 reads GTSNPN; CDR2 reads SVGIG (reference sequence). This CDR3 has 14 residues. CDR3 in amino acids: CAWRKRGNETAQHF. CDR3 coding DNA: TGTGCCTGGAGAAAACGGGGGAATGAAACAGCCCAGCATTTT.

On this clone: A read error may account for a junction end that differs from germline. V is TRBV7-9 and J is TRBJ2-6; TRBD1 aligns across 9 bases. This CDR3 has 12 amino acids. Germline CDR1 SEHNR, CDR2 FQNEAQ (reference sequence). CDR3 coding DNA: TGTTCCAGAATGGGACAGGGAAACGTCCTGACTTTC. Protein sequence: CSRMGQGNVLTF.

This clone was detected once. The chain couples TRBV2 to TRBJ2-3; 7 bases are shared with TRBD1. Germline V gene lookup returns CDR1 SNHLY and CDR2 FYNNEI. The CDR3 runs to 13 residues. V lost 4 bases and J lost 11; bases outside the gene matches: 9. The CDR3, as DNA: TGTGCCAGCAGTGGGGACAGCAGGGGGAGGCAGTATTTT. Residues: CASSGDSRGRQYF.

This sequence joins TRBV6-5 and TRBJ2-1; tentatively, D is TRBD2 (6 bases). V dropped 5 bases and J dropped 8 bases, with 10 bases sitting between them. This CDR3 region has 12 residues. Germline CDR1 is MNHEY and CDR2 is SVGAGI. DNA of the CDR3: TGTGCCAGCAGTGTTGGGGGGTATGAGCAGTTCTTC. Amino acids: CASSVGGYEQFF.

The chain has TRBV2 and TRBJ2-1; D gene uncertain. Trimming cost V 2 bases and J 12 bases, with 14 bases left between them. The germline CDR1 and CDR2 sequences are SNHLY and FYNNEI. CDR3 length: 13 amino acids. The DNA of the CDR3 is TGTGCCAGCAGTGAACGAGGCCCCTGGTCGCAGTTCTTC. This gives the protein CASSERGPWSQFF.

This clone was detected once. The chain links TRBV10-3 to TRBJ2-3; TRBD2 is a possible D gene (6 bases). This CDR3 spans 14 amino acids. CDR1 is ENHRY and CDR2 is SYGVKD in the germline V gene. The V gene lost 7 bases and the J gene lost 2 bases, with 13 bases spanning the gap. CDR3 coding DNA: TGTGCCATCAATCCCGGGACTGACACAGATACGCAGTATTTT. It codes for CAINPGTDTDTQYF.

The chain joins TRBV28 to TRBJ2-5, with a weak D call TRBD2 (6 bases). Germline CDR1 MDHEN, CDR2 SYDVKM. The CDR3 has 13 residues. V was shortened by 7 bases and J by 2 bases, with 11 bases between the two germline ends. CDR3 DNA: TGTGCCAGCACAGGGACTCTACAAGAGACCCAGTACTTC. Translating it yields CASTGTLQETQYF.

The chain recombines TRBV6-6 with TRBJ2-7; D is possibly TRBD1 (6 bases). The V gene's germline CDR1 is MNHNY and CDR2 SVGAGI (reference sequence). V dropped 4 bases and J dropped 0 bases, with 13 bases sitting between them. The CDR3 spans 15 residues. The CDR3 nucleotides read TGTGCCAGCAGTTCGAGTCAGGGGAGCTCCTACGAGCAGTACTTC. It is translated as CASSSSQGSSYEQYF.

In this sample, this clone turned up once. The rearrangement uses TRBV29-1 and TRBJ2-2; D is unclear. V lost 3 bases and J 5 bases, leaving 10 bases between the germline ends. From germline, CDR1 is SQVTM and CDR2 ANQGSEA. This CDR3 is 13 amino acids long. Here the CDR3 DNA reads TGCAGCGTTGATCCACGAACAACCGGGGAGCTGTTTTTT. This sequence encodes CSVDPRTTGELFF.

The V call is TRBV9, the J call TRBJ2-1; D might be TRBD2 (6 bases). From germline, CDR1 is SGDLS and CDR2 YYNGEE. The length of the CDR3 is 15 residues. Deletions cut 0 bases from V and 7 bases from J, with 14 bases between. CDR3 DNA sequence: TGTGCCAGCAGCGTAGAAGGCGGGGTAAGGAATGAGCAGTTCTTC. Amino acids: CASSVEGGVRNEQFF.

V is TRBV7-9 and J is TRBJ1-3; no clear D gene. The CDR3 loop spans 16 amino acids. Per the germline V gene, CDR1 is SEHNR and CDR2 is FQNEAQ (reference sequence). V was shortened by 6 bases and J by 0 bases, with 15 bases between the two germline ends. The CDR3 region is CASRLAAESSGNTIYF. DNA for the CDR3: TGTGCCAGCAGGCTCGCCGCGGAGAGCTCTGGAAACACCATATATTTT.

This chain links TRBV18 with TRBJ2-1, with 9 bases fitting TRBD2. The CDR3 runs 14 residues. Germline V gene data show CDR1 as KGHSH and CDR2 as LQKENI. V was clipped by 2 bases and J by 4 bases; unmatched bases: 0. The DNA for the CDR3 is TGTGCCAGCTCACCAACTAGCGGGTACAATGAGCAGTTCTTC. It codes for CASSPTSGYNEQFF.

The chain has TRBV6-1 and TRBJ1-6; 8 positions agree with TRBD1. CDR1 is MNHNS and CDR2 is SASEGT in the germline V gene. V lost 1 base, J lost 8 bases, and 4 bases stayed unmatched. The CDR3 loop spans 15 amino acids. This chain's CDR3 is CASSEEGTGYSPLHF. Written as DNA, the CDR3 is TGTGCCAGCAGTGAAGAAGGGACAGGTTATTCACCCCTCCACTTT.

V gene TRBV6-5 combines with J gene TRBJ2-7, with 7 bases that match TRBD1. The V gene end was trimmed by 6 bases and the J gene end by 1 base; junction bases not matched to a gene: 6. The CDR3 is made up of 14 amino acids. From germline, CDR1 is MNHEY and CDR2 SVGAGI. The CDR3 DNA is TGTGCCAGCAGATCGGGACAGCTATCCTACGAGCAGTACTTC. Translation gives CASRSGQLSYEQYF.

The rearrangement links TRBV11-3 to TRBJ2-7; 10 nucleotides line up with TRBD2. Germline V gene data show CDR1 as SGHNT and CDR2 as YENEEA. The CDR3 spans 14 residues. The trim removed 3 bases at V and 2 bases at J, leaving 1 base unmatched. CDR3 nucleotides: TGTGCCAGCAGCTTTACTAGCGGGGCCTACGAGCAGTACTTC. This gives the protein CASSFTSGAYEQYF.

The rearrangement joins TRBV11-2 to TRBJ2-5; the match to TRBD1 covers 9 bases. The V segment lost 4 bases and the J segment 5 bases; nucleotides outside the gene matches: 2. CDR3 length: 13 residues. CDR1 and CDR2 (germline): SGHAT, FQNNGV. CDR3 protein: CASSWTGEETQYF. The CDR3 coding sequence is TGTGCCAGCAGCTGGACAGGGGAGGAGACCCAGTACTTC.

This clone was counted a single time. CDR3 nucleotides: TGTGCCAGCAGTTTCCCCGCAGGTGCGCAGTATTTT. Encoded protein: CASSFPAGAQYF. The chain is built from TRBV27 and TRBJ2-3; D gene uncertain. This CDR3 is 12 amino acids long. Germline V gene lookup returns CDR1 MNHEY and CDR2 SMNVEV (reference sequence). The ends were cut back, 3 bases at V and 10 bases at J, with 11 bases in the middle.

The V gene is TRBV6-1, the J gene TRBJ2-2; TRBD2 matches at 9 bases. The germline V gene encodes CDR1 MNHNS and CDR2 SASEGT. V shed 2 bases and J 7 bases; nucleotides not matched to a gene: 5. CDR3 length: 15 residues. The CDR3 is CASSEFSGGGGELFF. Here the CDR3 DNA reads TGTGCCAGCAGTGAATTTAGCGGGGGCGGCGGGGAGCTGTTTTTT.

The chain couples TRBV5-1 to TRBJ1-2, with D tentatively TRBD1 (5 bases). Germline V gene sequence: CDR1 SGHRS, CDR2 YFSETQ. The CDR3 has 13 residues. V lost 0 bases to trimming and J lost 4 bases, with 7 bases between them. The CDR3 sequence is CASSLDRFYGYTF. CDR3 coding DNA: TGCGCCAGCAGCTTGGACAGGTTCTATGGCTACACCTTC.

Turning to this clone: In the same sample, other DNA sequences code for this CDR3. V usage is TRBV15 and J usage is TRBJ1-5; D not certain. The CDR3 spans 17 residues. Per the germline V gene, CDR1 is LNHNV and CDR2 is YYDKDF (reference sequence). V was cut by 6 bases and J by 2 bases, with 20 bases left in between. In DNA form, the CDR3 reads TGTGCCACCAGTGGCGGCGAGTGCGCATTCGGCAATCAGCCCCAGCATTTT. This sequence encodes CATSGGECAFGNQPQHF.

The rearrangement uses TRBV6-5 and TRBJ2-7; maybe TRBD1 (6 bases). Trimming took 4 bases from V and 1 from J, leaving 17 bases between them. Germline assignment: CDR1 MNHEY and CDR2 SVGAGI. This CDR3 region has 16 residues. The CDR3 region is CASSSPGQRTSYEQYF. The CDR3 DNA is TGTGCCAGCAGTTCTCCGGGACAACGAACTTCCTACGAGCAGTACTTC.

This chain connects TRBV5-6 to TRBJ1-2, with D perhaps matching TRBD1 (6 bases). The CDR3 spans 13 residues. Germline values: CDR1 SGHDT, CDR2 YYEEEE. V gave up 5 bases and J gave up 4 bases, with 12 bases separating them. The CDR3 bases are TGTGCCAGCAGACTTACAGGGAGCTATGGCTACACCTTC. Its translation is CASRLTGSYGYTF.

V usage is TRBV19 and J usage is TRBJ1-2; 10 positions agree with TRBD1. The germline CDR1 and CDR2 sequences are LNHDA and SQIVND (reference sequence). The CDR3 has 15 amino acids. V was pared by 3 bases and J by 7 bases, with 8 bases of the junction left unmatched. CDR3 region: CASSIEDRGLSGYTF. The CDR3 nucleotides are TGTGCCAGTAGTATTGAAGACAGGGGGCTTAGTGGCTACACCTTC.

The chain has TRBV5-1 and TRBJ1-1, with a tentative D call TRBD1 (6 bases). The length of the CDR3 is 15 residues. The germline V gene encodes CDR1 SGHRS and CDR2 YFSETQ. Trimming took 6 bases from V and 6 from J, leaving 21 bases between them. The CDR3: CASNPDGGAEAEAFF. The CDR3 bases are TGCGCCAGCAATCCGGATGGGGGCGCAGAGGCTGAAGCTTTCTTT.